These 17 T cell receptor beta chains were all obtained from the same sample, sequenced in a study of cytomegalovirus exposure and HLA in healthy donors. A multiplex PCR was run with 60 Vbeta primers and 13 Jbeta primers. Data came from immunoSEQ multiplex PCR; TCRdb stores just in-frame clones and leaves some out. The table records 120,000 to 150,000 clones, roughly 76% of them present only once. The specimen was PBMCs. Source of these receptors: a woman aged 25 to 39 in good health and CMV-seronegative.

The chain joins TRBV25-1 to TRBJ2-3; D perhaps matches TRBD1 (6 bases). The CDR3 has 14 residues. Germline loops: CDR1 MGHDK, CDR2 SYGVNS. V lost 4 bases and J 2 bases, leaving 10 bases between the germline ends. CDR3 coding DNA: TGTGCCAGCAGTGGGGGGCGCGACACAGATACGCAGTATTTT. Protein: CASSGGRDTDTQYF.

The CDR3 sequence: CASSLSLGQMGEAFF. In DNA form, the CDR3 reads TGTGCCAGCAGTTTATCCCTCGGACAGATGGGTGAAGCTTTCTTT. This chain connects TRBV28 to TRBJ1-1, with D possibly being TRBD1 (6 bases). V was cut by 1 base and J by 7 bases, with 16 bases left in between. The CDR3 runs to 15 residues. Germline values: CDR1 MDHEN, CDR2 SYDVKM.

V usage is TRBV29-1 and J usage is TRBJ2-1, with 15 bases aligning to TRBD2. Trimming took 3 bases from V and 7 from J; bases not matched to a gene: 13. The germline gives CDR1 SQVTM, CDR2 ANQGSEA. The CDR3 runs to 18 residues. CDR3 coding DNA: TGCAGCGTTGACGTAGGACTAGCGGGAGGGAACTTTTTAAATGAGCAGTTCTTC. Its translation: CSVDVGLAGGNFLNEQFF.

The gene calls are TRBV28 and TRBJ2-3; 13 nucleotides match TRBD2. The CDR3 has 19 residues. CDR1 is MDHEN, CDR2 SYDVKM, per germline. J lost 3 bases, V lost 6 bases, and 15 bases had no gene match. The CDR3: CASRGIGTSGTPYTDTQYF. DNA for the CDR3: TGTGCCAGCAGGGGTATTGGGACTAGCGGGACTCCCTATACAGATACGCAGTATTTT. Full variable domain (rest looked up from reference TRBV28 and TRBJ2-3): DVKVTQSSRYLVKRTGEKVFLECVQDMDHENMFWYRQDPGLGLRLIYFSYDVKMKEKGDIPEGYSVSREKKERFSLILESASTNQTSMYLCASRGIGTSGTPYTDTQYFGPGTRLTVL.

This sequence joins TRBV18 and TRBJ1-2; D is undetermined. The CDR3 runs to 12 residues. Trimming cost V 4 bases and J 8 bases, with 11 bases left between them. Germline V gene sequence: CDR1 KGHSH, CDR2 LQKENI. CDR3 nucleotide sequence: TGTGCCAGCTCACTCTCCGAGCACGGCTACACCTTC. Protein product: CASSLSEHGYTF. Combining the CDR3 with reference TRBV18 and TRBJ1-2 gives the whole variable domain NAGVMQNPRHLVRRRGQEARLRCSPMKGHSHVYWYRQLPEEGLKFMVYLQKENIIDESGMPKERFSAEFPKEGPSILRIQQVVRGDSAAYFCASSLSEHGYTFGSGTRLTVV.

The chain's CDR3 is CASSTGTGGAKTEAFF. The CDR3 region has the DNA TGTGCCAGCAGCACTGGGACAGGGGGCGCGAAAACTGAAGCTTTCTTT. The chain carries TRBV7-2 and TRBJ1-1, with 12 positions matching TRBD1. The J segment lost 5 bases and the V segment lost 5 bases, leaving 9 bases of the junction unmatched. Germline assignment: CDR1 SGHTA and CDR2 FQGNSA. The CDR3 runs to 16 residues.

The chain combines TRBV7-9 with TRBJ2-7, with D perhaps TRBD1 (6 bases). The CDR3 consists of 13 residues. The V end was cut by 5 bases, the J end by 3 bases, with 11 bases between. Germline CDR1 SEHNR, CDR2 FQNEAQ (reference sequence). The CDR3 is CASSRQVGYEQYF. The CDR3 DNA reads as TGTGCCAGCAGCCGACAGGTTGGCTACGAGCAGTACTTC.

The chain recombines TRBV7-3 with TRBJ1-3; TRBD1 is a possible D gene (6 bases). V lost 4 bases, J lost 1 base, and 14 bases lay in between. Germline V gene sequence: CDR1 SGHTA, CDR2 FQGTGA. This CDR3 has 16 residues. The CDR3 sequence: CASSSAGQNSGNTIYF. CDR3 sequence (DNA): TGTGCCAGCAGCTCGGCAGGACAGAATTCTGGAAACACCATATATTTT. The full variable domain, rest sourced from reference TRBV7-3 and TRBJ1-3, is GAGVSQTPSNKVTEKGKYVELRCDPISGHTALYWYRQSLGQGPEFLIYFQGTGAADDSGLPNDRFFAVRPEGSVSTLKIQRTERGDSAVYLCASSSAGQNSGNTIYFGEGSWLTVV.

There are a few counts of this clone. The V call is TRBV6-5, the J call TRBJ1-2, with D maybe TRBD1 (6 bases). Germline V lookup: CDR1 MNHEY, CDR2 SVGAGI. V lost 4 bases to trimming and J lost 5 bases, with 11 bases between them. The CDR3 consists of 13 residues. CDR3 sequence (DNA): TGTGCCAGCAGTTTGTCGACAGGATATGGCTACACCTTC. It yields the protein CASSLSTGYGYTF.

The chain is built from TRBV19 and TRBJ2-7; D possibly corresponds to TRBD1 (6 bases). The CDR3 spans 17 residues. Germline CDR1 and CDR2: LNHDA and SQIVND (reference sequence). V was cut by 5 bases and J by 4 bases, with 24 bases left in between. CDR3 bases: TGTGCCAGTAGTCCGTGGACGGAACAGGGTCTAAGATACGAGCAGTACTTC. It codes for CASSPWTEQGLRYEQYF.

J is TRBJ2-7 and V is TRBV7-7; a weak D match, TRBD2 (5 bases). The CDR3 runs to 12 residues. In germline, CDR1 is SSHAT, CDR2 FNYEAQ (reference sequence). V was shortened by 5 bases and J by 6 bases, with 11 bases between the two germline ends. The CDR3 sequence: CASSPGEGEQYF. The CDR3 bases are TGTGCCAGCAGCCCCGGTGAGGGCGAGCAGTACTTC.

This clone was counted once. The V call is TRBV5-1, the J call TRBJ2-3; TRBD2 might be the D (6 bases). Germline assignment: CDR1 SGHRS and CDR2 YFSETQ. Trimming pared 3 bases from V and 1 base from J, leaving 15 bases between. This CDR3 is built from 16 residues. The CDR3 protein is CASSSVYERGTDTQYF. The CDR3 DNA follows: TGCGCCAGCAGCTCCGTTTATGAGCGGGGCACAGATACGCAGTATTTT.

This clone was recorded once. J is TRBJ1-2 and V is TRBV19; maybe TRBD1 (6 bases). Looked up from germline, CDR1 is LNHDA and CDR2 is SQIVND (reference sequence). The CDR3 totals 13 residues. V was clipped by 2 bases and J by 6 bases, with 10 bases between them. The DNA of the CDR3 is TGTGCCAGTAGTATAAGGACAGTACATGGCTACACCTTC. It yields the protein CASSIRTVHGYTF.

The chain carries TRBV5-4 and TRBJ2-3, with D possibly TRBD2 on 5 matching bases. Germline CDR1 reads SGHNT; CDR2 reads YYREEE (reference sequence). This CDR3 comprises 15 residues. Trimming pared 3 bases from V and 0 bases from J, leaving 11 bases between. The DNA of the CDR3 is TGTGCCAGCAGCTCCCCTCGGACTAGCACAGATACGCAGTATTTT. Protein sequence: CASSSPRTSTDTQYF.

V is TRBV29-1 and J is TRBJ1-1; D uncertain. Trimming removed 2 bases at V and 11 bases at J, with 18 bases between. Germline V gene sequence: CDR1 SQVTM, CDR2 ANQGSEA. The CDR3 has 13 amino acids. CDR3: CSVEFFGLGKAFF. In DNA, the CDR3 is TGCAGCGTTGAATTTTTCGGACTGGGGAAGGCTTTCTTT.

This chain links TRBV5-1 with TRBJ1-2, with 10 bases matching TRBD1. The CDR3 is 14 residues long. CDR1 SGHRS and CDR2 YFSETQ come from the germline V gene. With V trimmed by 5 bases and J by 8 bases, 9 bases remained unmatched. The CDR3 here is CASSPGTGVGGYTF. The CDR3 nucleotides read TGCGCCAGCAGTCCCGGGACAGGGGTAGGAGGCTACACCTTC. The full variable domain, with the rest looked up from reference TRBV5-1 and TRBJ1-2, is KAGVTQTPRYLIKTRGQQVTLSCSPISGHRSVSWYQQTPGQGLQFLFEYFSETQRNKGNFPGRFSGRQFSNSRSEMNVSTLELGDSALYLCASSPGTGVGGYTFGSGTRLTVV.

The rearrangement joins TRBV28 to TRBJ2-7; 10 bases align to TRBD1. V dropped 5 bases and J dropped 4; count of bases not matched to a gene: 8. This CDR3 contains 15 residues. Germline lookup yields CDR1 MDHEN and CDR2 SYDVKM. The CDR3 nucleotides read TGTGCCAGCAGTGTTCGACAGGGGGCGAGTTACGAGCAGTACTTC. Translation gives CASSVRQGASYEQYF.